A selection of T cell receptor beta chains follows, all from one sample in a study of T cells in Graves' hyperthyroidism and ophthalmopathy. TCRdb reprocessed the multiplex PCR reads with MiXCR, giving one entry per CDR3 protein. The data contain more than 350,000 distinct CDR3 sequences, about 16% of them singletons. Sequenced: blood. Every receptor here comes from a woman aged 30 to 39 with Graves' hyperthyroidism. Both conserved end residues are part of each CDR3.

TRBV5-5,17,TRBJ2-5,CASSLGPGRGSQETQYF
TRBV5-1,15,TRBJ2-7,CASSFSGGSSYEQYF
TRBV18,19,TRBJ2-3,CASSPPRTSGGGWADTQYF
TRBV11-2,19,TRBJ1-3,CASSLSILRDGDSGNTIYF
TRBV20-1,13,TRBJ1-4,CSARDFNNEKLFF
TRBV7-8,17,TRBJ2-7,CASSLRSIAGNSYEQYF
TRBV6-1,16,TRBJ1-1,CASRSTGTSLNTEAFF
TRBV28,13,TRBJ2-1,CASRAGAYDEQFF
TRBV30,13,TRBJ2-5,CARTSGNQETQYF
TRBV15,12,TRBJ2-5,CASGGRGETQYF
TRBV5-1,14,TRBJ1-1,CASSLELGNSEAFF
TRBV5-1,16,TRBJ2-3,CASSYPPEGYQDTQYF
TRBV20-1,14,TRBJ2-1,CSAPSAGGHNEQFF
TRBV7-6,16,TRBJ1-1,CASSLGGSQMNTEAFF
TRBV6-2/TRBV6-3,19,TRBJ2-7,CASSYPTLAGRIQSYEQYF
TRBV7-9,15,TRBJ2-3,CASSRNTASTDTQYF